This T cell receptor beta chain was profiled in a study of blood T cells in healthy people across ages. Trimming stripped 1 base from V and 11 bases from J, with 20 bases between. This CDR3 has 15 residues. Germline values: CDR1 SGHAT, CDR2 FQNNGV. A sample-barcoded 5' primer and a J-beta primer mix were used in a second PCR of roughly 7 to 12 cycles. Using its own MiXCR run on the 5' RACE reads, TCRdb lists one record per CDR3 protein. The table has fewer than 950,000 distinct CDR3 sequences, roughly 50% seen once. This TCR came from a man older than 75 in good health. The chain employs TRBV11-2 and TRBJ2-5; D is perhaps TRBD1 or TRBD2 (5 bases each). The specimen sequenced was blood. In DNA form, the CDR3 reads TGTGCCAGCAGCTTAGCGGGACGTAAAGACAATGAGCAGTACTTC. As protein: CASSLAGRKDNEQYF.